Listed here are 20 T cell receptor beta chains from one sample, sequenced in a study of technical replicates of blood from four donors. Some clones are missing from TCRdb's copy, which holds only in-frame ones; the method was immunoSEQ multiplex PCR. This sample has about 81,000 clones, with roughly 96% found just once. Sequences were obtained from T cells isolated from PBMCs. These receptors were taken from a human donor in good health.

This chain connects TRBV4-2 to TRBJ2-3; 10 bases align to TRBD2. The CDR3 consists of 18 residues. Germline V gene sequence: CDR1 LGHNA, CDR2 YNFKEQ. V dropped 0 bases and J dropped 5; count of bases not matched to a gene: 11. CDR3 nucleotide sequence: TGTGCCAGCAGCCAAGATCCGGCCACTAGCGGGGCGGTAGATACGCAGTATTTT. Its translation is CASSQDPATSGAVDTQYF.

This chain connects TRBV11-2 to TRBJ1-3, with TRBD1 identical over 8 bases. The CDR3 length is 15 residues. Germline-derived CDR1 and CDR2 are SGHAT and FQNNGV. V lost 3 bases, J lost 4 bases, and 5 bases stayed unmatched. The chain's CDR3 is CASSFQGALGNTIYF. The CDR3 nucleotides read TGTGCCAGCAGCTTTCAGGGGGCGCTCGGAAACACCATATATTTT.

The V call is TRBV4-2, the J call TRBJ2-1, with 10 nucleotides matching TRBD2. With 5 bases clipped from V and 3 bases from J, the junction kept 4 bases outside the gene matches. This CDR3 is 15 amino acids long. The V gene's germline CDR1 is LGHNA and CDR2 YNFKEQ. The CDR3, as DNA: TGTGCCAGCAGCGAGCTAGCGGGGGACTACAATGAGCAGTTCTTC. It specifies CASSELAGDYNEQFF.

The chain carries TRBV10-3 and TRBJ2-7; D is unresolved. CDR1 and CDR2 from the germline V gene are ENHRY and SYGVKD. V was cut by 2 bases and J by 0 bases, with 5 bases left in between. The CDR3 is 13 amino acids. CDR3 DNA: TGTGCCATCAGTGAGGGCAGCTCCTACGAGCAGTACTTC. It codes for CAISEGSSYEQYF.

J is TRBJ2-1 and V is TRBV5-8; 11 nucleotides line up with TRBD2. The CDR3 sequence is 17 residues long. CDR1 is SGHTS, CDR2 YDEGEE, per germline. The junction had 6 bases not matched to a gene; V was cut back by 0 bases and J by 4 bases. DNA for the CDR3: TGTGCCAGCAGCTTGGGAGTAGCGGGAGGGCCTTACAATGAGCAGTTCTTC. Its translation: CASSLGVAGGPYNEQFF. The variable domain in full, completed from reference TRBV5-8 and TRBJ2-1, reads EAGVTQSPTHLIKTRGQQATLRCSPISGHTSVYWYQQALGLGLQFLLWYDEGEERNRGNFPPRFSGRQFPNYSSELNVNALELEDSALYLCASSLGVAGGPYNEQFFGPGTRLTVL.

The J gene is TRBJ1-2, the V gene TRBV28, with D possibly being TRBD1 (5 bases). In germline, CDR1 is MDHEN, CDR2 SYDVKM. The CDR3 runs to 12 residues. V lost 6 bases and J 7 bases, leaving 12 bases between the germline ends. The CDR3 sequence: CASSQGKSGYTF. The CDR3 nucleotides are TGTGCCAGCAGCCAGGGAAAGAGTGGCTACACCTTC.

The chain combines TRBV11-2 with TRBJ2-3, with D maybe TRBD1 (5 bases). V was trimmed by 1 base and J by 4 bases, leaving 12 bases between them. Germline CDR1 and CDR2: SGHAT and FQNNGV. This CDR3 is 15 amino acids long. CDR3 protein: CASSLASGIADTQYF. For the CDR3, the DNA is TGTGCCAGCAGCTTAGCCTCAGGGATCGCAGATACGCAGTATTTT.

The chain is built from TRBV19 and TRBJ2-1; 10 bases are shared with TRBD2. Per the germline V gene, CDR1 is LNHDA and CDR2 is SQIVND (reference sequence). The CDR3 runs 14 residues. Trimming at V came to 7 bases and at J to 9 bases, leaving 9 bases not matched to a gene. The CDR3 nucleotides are TGTGCCAGTACTATCGGGCCTAGCGGGAGTGAGCAGTTCTTC. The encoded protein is CASTIGPSGSEQFF.

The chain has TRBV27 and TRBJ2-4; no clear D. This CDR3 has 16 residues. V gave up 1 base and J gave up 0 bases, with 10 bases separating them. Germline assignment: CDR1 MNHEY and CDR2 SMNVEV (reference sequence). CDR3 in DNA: TGTGCCAGCAGTTTATTTGGGCCCGTAGCCAAAAACATTCAGTACTTC. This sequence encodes CASSLFGPVAKNIQYF.

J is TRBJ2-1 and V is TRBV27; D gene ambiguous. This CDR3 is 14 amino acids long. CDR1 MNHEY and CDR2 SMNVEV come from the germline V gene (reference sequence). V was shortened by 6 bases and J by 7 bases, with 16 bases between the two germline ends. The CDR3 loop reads CASSIARELNEQFF. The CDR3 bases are TGTGCCAGCAGCATAGCTCGAGAGCTAAATGAGCAGTTCTTC.

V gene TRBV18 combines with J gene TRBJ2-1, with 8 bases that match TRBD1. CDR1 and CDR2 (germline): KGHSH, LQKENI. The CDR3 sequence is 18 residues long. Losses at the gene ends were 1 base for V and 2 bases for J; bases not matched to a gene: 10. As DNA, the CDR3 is TGTGCCAGCTCACCACTAGACAGGGGACTTGAACCCTACAATGAGCAGTTCTTC. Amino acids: CASSPLDRGLEPYNEQFF.

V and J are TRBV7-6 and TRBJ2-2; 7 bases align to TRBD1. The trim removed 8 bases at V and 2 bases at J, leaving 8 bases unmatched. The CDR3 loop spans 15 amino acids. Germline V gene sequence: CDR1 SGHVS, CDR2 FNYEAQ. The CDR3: CASSGEGANTGELFF. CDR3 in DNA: TGTGCCAGCTCGGGTGAGGGGGCAAACACCGGGGAGCTGTTTTTT.

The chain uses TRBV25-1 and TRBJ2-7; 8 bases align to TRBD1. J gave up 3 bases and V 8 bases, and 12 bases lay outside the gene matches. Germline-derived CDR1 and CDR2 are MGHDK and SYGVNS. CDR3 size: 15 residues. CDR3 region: CASHSGGSPYYEQYF. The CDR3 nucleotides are TGTGCCAGCCACTCAGGGGGCTCCCCTTACTACGAGCAGTACTTC.

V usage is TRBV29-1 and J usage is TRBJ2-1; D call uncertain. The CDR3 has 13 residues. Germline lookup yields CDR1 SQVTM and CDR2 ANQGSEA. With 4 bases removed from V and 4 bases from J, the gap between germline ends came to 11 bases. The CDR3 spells CSVAREIYNEQFF. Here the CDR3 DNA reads TGCAGCGTTGCTAGAGAAATTTACAATGAGCAGTTCTTC.

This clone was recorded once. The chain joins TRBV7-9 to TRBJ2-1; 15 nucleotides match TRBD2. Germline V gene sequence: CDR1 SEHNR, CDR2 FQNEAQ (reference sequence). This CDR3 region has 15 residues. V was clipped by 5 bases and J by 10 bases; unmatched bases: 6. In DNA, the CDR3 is TGTGCCAGCAGCCCCGGACTAGCGGGAGGGAAAGAGCAGTTCTTC. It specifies CASSPGLAGGKEQFF.

The DNA of the CDR3 is TGTGCCAGCTTCGGACAGGGGGAATCTAACTATGGCTACACCTTC. Translating it yields CASFGQGESNYGYTF. The chain is built from TRBV9 and TRBJ1-2; 10 positions match TRBD1. Trimming removed 7 bases from V and 0 bases from J; junction bases left unmatched: 6. This CDR3 has 15 residues. Germline V lookup: CDR1 SGDLS, CDR2 YYNGEE.

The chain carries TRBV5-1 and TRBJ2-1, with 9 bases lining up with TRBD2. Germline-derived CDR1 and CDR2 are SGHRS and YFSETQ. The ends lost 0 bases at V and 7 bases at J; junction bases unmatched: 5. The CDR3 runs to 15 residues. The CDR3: CASSLGNSGSNEQFF. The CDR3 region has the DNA TGCGCCAGCAGCTTGGGAAATAGCGGGAGTAATGAGCAGTTCTTC.

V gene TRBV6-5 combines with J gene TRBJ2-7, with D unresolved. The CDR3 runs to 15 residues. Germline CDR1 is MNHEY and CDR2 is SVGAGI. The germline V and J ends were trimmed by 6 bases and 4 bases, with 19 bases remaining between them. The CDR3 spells CASRRYTQRSYEQYF. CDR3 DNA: TGTGCCAGCAGACGTTACACGCAACGCTCTTACGAGCAGTACTTC.

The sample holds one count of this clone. CDR3 residues: CASSSGGVNTEAFF. CDR3 DNA sequence: TGTGCCAGCAGCTCAGGGGGCGTGAACACTGAAGCTTTCTTT. The chain joins TRBV7-3 to TRBJ1-1, with 8 bases matching TRBD1. The V segment lost 4 bases and the J segment 0 bases; nucleotides outside the gene matches: 1. This CDR3 has 14 amino acids. CDR1 and CDR2 (germline): SGHTA, FQGTGA.

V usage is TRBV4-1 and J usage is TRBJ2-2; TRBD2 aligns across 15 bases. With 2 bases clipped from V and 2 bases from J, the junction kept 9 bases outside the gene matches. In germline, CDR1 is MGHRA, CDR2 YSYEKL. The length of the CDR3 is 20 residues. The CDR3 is CASSQPGLAGGPGNTGELFF. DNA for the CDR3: TGCGCCAGCAGCCAACCAGGACTAGCGGGGGGGCCCGGAAACACCGGGGAGCTGTTTTTT.